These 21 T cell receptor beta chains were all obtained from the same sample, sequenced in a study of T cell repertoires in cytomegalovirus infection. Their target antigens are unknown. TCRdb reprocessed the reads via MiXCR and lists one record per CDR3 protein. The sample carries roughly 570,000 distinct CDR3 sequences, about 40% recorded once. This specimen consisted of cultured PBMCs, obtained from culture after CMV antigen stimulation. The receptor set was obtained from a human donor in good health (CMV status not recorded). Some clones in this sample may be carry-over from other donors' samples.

The CDR3 reads CSARDRVTYGYTF. The CDR3 region has the DNA TGCAGTGCTAGAGACAGGGTGACCTATGGCTACACCTTC. The genes are TRBV20-1 and TRBJ1-2; D may be TRBD1 (5 bases). This CDR3 has 13 residues. V was shortened by 0 bases and J by 4 bases, with 9 bases between the two germline ends. Per the germline V gene, CDR1 is DFQATT and CDR2 is SNEGSKA (reference sequence).

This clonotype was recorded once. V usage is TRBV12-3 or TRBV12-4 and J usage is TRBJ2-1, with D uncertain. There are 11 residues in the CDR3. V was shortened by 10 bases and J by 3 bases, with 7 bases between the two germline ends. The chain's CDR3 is CAIIFYNEQFF. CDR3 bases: TGTGCCATAATATTCTACAATGAGCAGTTCTTC.

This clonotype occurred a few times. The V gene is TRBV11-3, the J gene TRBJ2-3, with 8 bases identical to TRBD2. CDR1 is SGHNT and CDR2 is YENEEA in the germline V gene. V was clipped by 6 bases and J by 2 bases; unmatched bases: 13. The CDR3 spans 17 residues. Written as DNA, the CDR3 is TGTGCCAGCAGTCAGCGCCGGGGGGGGCCGAACACAGATACGCAGTATTTT. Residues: CASSQRRGGPNTDTQYF.

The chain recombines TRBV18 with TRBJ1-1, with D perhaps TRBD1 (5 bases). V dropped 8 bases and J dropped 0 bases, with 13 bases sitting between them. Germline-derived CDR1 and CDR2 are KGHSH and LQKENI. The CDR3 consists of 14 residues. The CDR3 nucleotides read TGTGCCAGCCAAGGGGCCAATTTGAACACTGAAGCTTTCTTT. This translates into CASQGANLNTEAFF.

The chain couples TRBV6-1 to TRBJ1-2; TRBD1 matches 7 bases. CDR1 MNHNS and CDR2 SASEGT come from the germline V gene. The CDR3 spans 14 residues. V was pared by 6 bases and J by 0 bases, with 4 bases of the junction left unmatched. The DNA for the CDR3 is TGTGCCAGCAGGAGGGACAGAGCTAACTATGGCTACACCTTC. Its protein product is CASRRDRANYGYTF.

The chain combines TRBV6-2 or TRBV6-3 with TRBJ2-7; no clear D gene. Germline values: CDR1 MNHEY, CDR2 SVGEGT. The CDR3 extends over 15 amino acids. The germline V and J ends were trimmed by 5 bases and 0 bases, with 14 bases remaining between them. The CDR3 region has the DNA TGTGCCAGCAGTCCCGCGCAGGTGAACTCCTACGAGCAGTACTTC. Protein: CASSPAQVNSYEQYF.

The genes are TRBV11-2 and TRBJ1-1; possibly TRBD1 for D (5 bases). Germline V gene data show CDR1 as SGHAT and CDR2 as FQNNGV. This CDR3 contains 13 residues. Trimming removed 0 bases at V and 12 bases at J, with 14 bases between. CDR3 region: CASSLERGRHTFF. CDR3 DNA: TGTGCCAGCAGCTTAGAAAGGGGACGTCACACTTTCTTT.

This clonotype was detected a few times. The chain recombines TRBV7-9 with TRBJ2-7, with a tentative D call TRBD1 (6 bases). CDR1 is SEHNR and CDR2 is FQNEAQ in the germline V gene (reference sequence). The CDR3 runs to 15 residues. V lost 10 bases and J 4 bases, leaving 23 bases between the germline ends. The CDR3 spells CATRGGLANPYEQYF. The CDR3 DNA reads TGTGCCACGAGAGGGGGTTTAGCGAATCCATACGAGCAGTACTTC. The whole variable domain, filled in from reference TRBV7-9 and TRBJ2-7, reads DTGVSQNPRHKITKRGQNVTFRCDPISEHNRLYWYRQTLGQGPEFLTYFQNEAQLEKSRLLSDRFSAERPKGSFSTLEIQRTEQGDSAMYLCATRGGLANPYEQYFGPGTRLTVT.

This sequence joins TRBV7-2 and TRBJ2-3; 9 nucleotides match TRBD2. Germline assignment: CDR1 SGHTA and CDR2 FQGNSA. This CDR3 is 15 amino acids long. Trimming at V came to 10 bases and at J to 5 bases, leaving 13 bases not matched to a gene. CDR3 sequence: CATLDLREGRDTQYF. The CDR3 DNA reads TGTGCCACTCTGGATCTGCGGGAGGGCCGAGATACGCAGTATTTT.

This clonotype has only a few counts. In nucleotides, the CDR3 is TGTGCCAGCAGCTTCGCCGGGGCGGGAGGCCACAATGAGCAGTTCTTC. It yields the protein CASSFAGAGGHNEQFF. The chain links TRBV7-2 to TRBJ2-1, with TRBD2 identical over 8 bases. CDR1 and CDR2 (germline): SGHTA, FQGNSA. With 3 bases clipped from V and 5 bases from J, the junction kept 9 bases outside the gene matches. The CDR3 is made up of 16 amino acids.

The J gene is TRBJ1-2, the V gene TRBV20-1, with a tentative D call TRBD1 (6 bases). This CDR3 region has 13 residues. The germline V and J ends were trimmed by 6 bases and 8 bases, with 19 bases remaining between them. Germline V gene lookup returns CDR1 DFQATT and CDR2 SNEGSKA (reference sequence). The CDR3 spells CSAKQGGGRGYTF. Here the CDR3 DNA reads TGCAGTGCCAAACAGGGAGGGGGTCGGGGCTACACCTTC.

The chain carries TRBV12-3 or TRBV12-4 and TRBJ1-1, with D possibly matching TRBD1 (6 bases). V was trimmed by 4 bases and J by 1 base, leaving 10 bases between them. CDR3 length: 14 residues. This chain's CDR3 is CASSWGAQNTEAFF. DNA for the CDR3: TGTGCCAGCAGTTGGGGGGCGCAGAACACTGAAGCTTTCTTT.

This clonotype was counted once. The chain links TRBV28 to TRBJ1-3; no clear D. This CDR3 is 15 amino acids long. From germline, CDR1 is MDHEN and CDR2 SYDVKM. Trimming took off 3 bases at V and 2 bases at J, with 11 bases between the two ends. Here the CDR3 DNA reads TGTGCCAGCAGTTTGGTTTGGGGAGCTGGAAACACCATATATTTT. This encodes CASSLVWGAGNTIYF.

DNA for the CDR3: TGTGCCAGCGTCCGCGGAGGGCGGGGGGGCTACGAGCAGTACTTC. Translating it yields CASVRGGRGGYEQYF. The chain couples TRBV12-3 or TRBV12-4 to TRBJ2-7; 9 bases line up with TRBD2. This CDR3 comprises 15 residues. The junction had 11 bases not matched to a gene; V was cut back by 8 bases and J by 3 bases.

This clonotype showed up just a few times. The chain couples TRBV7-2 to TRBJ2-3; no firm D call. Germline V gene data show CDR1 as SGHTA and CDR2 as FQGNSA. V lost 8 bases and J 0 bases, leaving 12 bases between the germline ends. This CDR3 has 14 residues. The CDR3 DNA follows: TGTGCCAGCGGGTACGCCGCTAGCACAGATACGCAGTATTTT. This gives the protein CASGYAASTDTQYF.

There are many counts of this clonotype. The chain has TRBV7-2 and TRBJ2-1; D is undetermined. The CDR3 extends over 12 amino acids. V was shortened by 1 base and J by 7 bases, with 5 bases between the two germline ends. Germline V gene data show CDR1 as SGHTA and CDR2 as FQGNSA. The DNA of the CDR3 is TGTGCCAGCAGCTTAGACGTAAATGAGCAGTTCTTC. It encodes CASSLDVNEQFF. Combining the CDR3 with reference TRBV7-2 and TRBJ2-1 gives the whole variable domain GAGVSQSPSNKVTEKGKDVELRCDPISGHTALYWYRQSLGQGLEFLIYFQGNSAPDKSGLPSDRFSAERTGGSVSTLTIQRTQQEDSAVYLCASSLDVNEQFFGPGTRLTVL.

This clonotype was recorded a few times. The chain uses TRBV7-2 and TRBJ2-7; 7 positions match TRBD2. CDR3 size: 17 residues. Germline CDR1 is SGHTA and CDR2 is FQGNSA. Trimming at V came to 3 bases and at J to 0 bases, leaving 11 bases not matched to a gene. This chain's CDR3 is CASSFRGRGRSSYEQYF. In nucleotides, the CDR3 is TGTGCCAGCAGCTTTCGCGGGCGCGGGAGAAGCTCCTACGAGCAGTACTTC. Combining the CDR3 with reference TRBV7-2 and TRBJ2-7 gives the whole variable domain GAGVSQSPSNKVTEKGKDVELRCDPISGHTALYWYRQSLGQGLEFLIYFQGNSAPDKSGLPSDRFSAERTGGSVSTLTIQRTQQEDSAVYLCASSFRGRGRSSYEQYFGPGTRLTVT.

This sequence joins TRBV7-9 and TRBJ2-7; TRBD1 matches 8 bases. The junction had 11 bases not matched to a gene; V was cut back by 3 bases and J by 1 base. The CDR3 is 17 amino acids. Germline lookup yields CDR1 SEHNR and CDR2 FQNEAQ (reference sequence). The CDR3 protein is CASSFGIGDRGSYEQYF. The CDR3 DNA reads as TGTGCCAGCAGCTTTGGAATAGGCGACAGGGGATCCTACGAGCAGTACTTC.

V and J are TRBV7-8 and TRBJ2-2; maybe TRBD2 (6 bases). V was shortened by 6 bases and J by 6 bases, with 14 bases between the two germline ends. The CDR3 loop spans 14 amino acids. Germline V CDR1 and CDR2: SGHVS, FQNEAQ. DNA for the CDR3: TGTGCCAGCAGTTACACTAGCTGGTCCGGGGAGCTGTTTTTT. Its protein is CASSYTSWSGELFF.

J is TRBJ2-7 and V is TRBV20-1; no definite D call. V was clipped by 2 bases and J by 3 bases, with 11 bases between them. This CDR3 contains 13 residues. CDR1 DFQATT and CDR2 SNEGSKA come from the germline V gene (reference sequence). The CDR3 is CSARSLVNYEQYF. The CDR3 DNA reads TGCAGTGCTAGATCGCTAGTGAACTACGAGCAGTACTTC.

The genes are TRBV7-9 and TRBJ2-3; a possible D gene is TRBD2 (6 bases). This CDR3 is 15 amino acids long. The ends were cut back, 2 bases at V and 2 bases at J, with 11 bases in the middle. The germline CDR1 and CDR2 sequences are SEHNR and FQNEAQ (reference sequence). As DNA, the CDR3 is TGTGCCAGCAGCTTATCGGGGGACCCCACAGATACGCAGTATTTT. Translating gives CASSLSGDPTDTQYF.